Each of the 4 T cell receptor beta chains below was sequenced from the same sample in a study of cytomegalovirus exposure and HLA in healthy donors. A multiplex PCR was run with 60 Vbeta primers and 13 Jbeta primers. Assay used: immunoSEQ multiplex PCR; TCRdb lists only in-frame clones, some missing. This table holds 200,000 to 250,000 clones, 70% to 85% found once. The sequenced sample consisted of PBMCs. The receptors were gathered from a woman aged 40 to 50 in good health and CMV-seronegative.

This clone appeared once. The V call is TRBV6-1, the J call TRBJ2-7; D is unclear. The V end lost 2 bases, the J end lost 0 bases, and 11 bases lay between the germline ends. This CDR3 is built from 15 residues. Germline CDR1 reads MNHNS; CDR2 reads SASEGT. CDR3 region: CASSEWVADSYEQYF. In nucleotides, the CDR3 is TGTGCCAGCAGTGAATGGGTGGCGGACTCCTACGAGCAGTACTTC.

This chain links TRBV13 with TRBJ1-2; 7 bases line up with TRBD1. Germline CDR1 is PRHDT and CDR2 is FYEKMQ (reference sequence). V gave up 5 bases and J gave up 6 bases; unmatched junction bases: 9. The CDR3 length is 14 residues. CDR3 residues: CASSQTGRWHGYTF. The CDR3 nucleotides are TGTGCCAGCAGCCAGACAGGGAGGTGGCATGGCTACACCTTC.

V is TRBV9 and J is TRBJ2-2, with a weak D call TRBD2 (5 bases). The CDR3 contains 15 residues. V was trimmed by 0 bases and J by 4 bases, leaving 10 bases between them. CDR1 and CDR2 (germline): SGDLS, YYNGEE. CDR3 in amino acids: CASSVGGFLTGELFF. CDR3 bases: TGTGCCAGCAGCGTAGGAGGGTTCCTCACCGGGGAGCTGTTTTTT.

J is TRBJ2-2 and V is TRBV6-5; D unclear. V was cut by 2 bases and J by 4 bases, with 8 bases left in between. The length of the CDR3 is 14 residues. Per germline, CDR1 MNHEY and CDR2 SVGAGI. The CDR3 loop reads CASSYNRGTGELFF. Written as DNA, the CDR3 is TGTGCCAGCAGTTACAACCGCGGCACCGGGGAGCTGTTTTTT.